This TCR beta chain is from a study of T cells in Graves' hyperthyroidism and ophthalmopathy. This clonotype was seen a single time. The junction differs from germline at one of its ends, possibly a read error. TCR beta CDR3 regions were amplified from RNA transcripts. First-round RT-PCR with HTBI primers amplified the TCR CDR3 region. One entry per CDR3 protein results from TCRdb running MiXCR on the multiplex PCR reads. In the table there are about 250,000 distinct CDR3 sequences, roughly 22% of which are singletons. The origin of this receptor is a man younger than 40 with Graves' ophthalmopathy. Sample: blood.

The CDR3 region is CASRYYQLGEKLFF. CDR3 DNA: TGTGCCAGCAGATACTACCAGCTTGGGGAAAAACTGTTTTTT. V and J are TRBV6-5 and TRBJ1-4; D ambiguous. This CDR3 is 14 amino acids long. Germline V gene data show CDR1 as MNHEY and CDR2 as SVGAGI.